This TCR beta chain appears in the sequencing data of a study of cytomegalovirus exposure and HLA in healthy donors. Whole-study context: Genetic ancestry analysis placed more than 80% of the approximately 400 donors that were genotyped in the Caucasian-associated cluster. Study-wide results and limits: In a later analysis, TCR association rates varied by HLA locus: DRB1 most, HLA-C fewest. In a later analysis, several top co-occurrence clusters appeared linked to parvovirus B19, influenza, CMV and Epstein-Barr virus. An analysis was carried out later, and it reportedly showed fewer N-insertions in an Asian-associated ancestry cluster than the approximately 700-donor mean.

This clone was observed once. Its antigen is unidentified. Unmatched junction bases numbered 11, after V lost 6 bases and J lost 8 bases. Germline V CDR1 and CDR2: SGHRS, YFSETQ. The CDR3 has 14 amino acids. PCR was performed using 60 Vbeta and 13 Jbeta primers. Profiled with immunoSEQ multiplex PCR; TCRdb holds only in-frame clones, not every one. The table includes roughly 140,000 clones, about 80% detected once. The chain recombines TRBV5-1 with TRBJ2-1, with 7 bases matching TRBD1. The TCR sequence derives from a male donor in good health and CMV-seronegative. Material for sequencing was PBMCs. The DNA for the CDR3 is TGCGCCAGCAACACCGGACAGGCTTGGGATGAGCAGTTCTTC. Its protein is CASNTGQAWDEQFF.